A selection of T cell receptor beta chains follows, all from one sample in a study of shared clonotypes between healthy human individuals. Clones were read by immunoSEQ multiplex PCR, and TCRdb kept only the in-frame ones, dropping some. This sample has 600,000 to 750,000 clones, with around 91% found just once. Sequencing input: memory CD8+ T cells from PBMCs. All receptors derive from a man younger than 35 in good health. Some clones in this sample may be carry-over from other donors' samples. Both conserved end residues are trimmed from each CDR3. The order of the fields is J gene, V gene, CDR3 protein.

j_gene: TRBJ1-2; v_gene: TRBV7-2; CDR3aa: ASSLHRATNYGYT
j_gene: TRBJ2-3; v_gene: TRBV5-6; CDR3aa: ASSLYRDRRTDTQY
j_gene: TRBJ2-7; v_gene: TRBV7-9; CDR3aa: ASSLKNSYEQY
j_gene: TRBJ1-1; v_gene: TRBV29-1; CDR3aa: SVELTENTEAF
j_gene: TRBJ1-4; v_gene: TRBV4-1; CDR3aa: ASSQIPRGYNEKLF
j_gene: TRBJ2-2; v_gene: TRBV9; CDR3aa: ASSANTGELF
j_gene: TRBJ2-5; v_gene: TRBV11-2; CDR3aa: ASSFSRSGKETQY
j_gene: TRBJ2-7; v_gene: TRBV7-8; CDR3aa: ASSQIRAVTYEQY
j_gene: TRBJ2-7; v_gene: TRBV7-9; CDR3aa: ASSLEGGRGAYEQY
j_gene: TRBJ1-2; v_gene: TRBV27; CDR3aa: ASSPTDRGHTNYGYT
j_gene: TRBJ2-5; v_gene: TRBV6-5; CDR3aa: ASSWRQPQETQY
j_gene: TRBJ2-7; v_gene: TRBV9; CDR3aa: ASSVGDLYEQY
j_gene: TRBJ2-2; v_gene: TRBV6-6; CDR3aa: ASKDTNTGELF
j_gene: TRBJ1-1; v_gene: TRBV6-5; CDR3aa: ASSIDRNTEAF
j_gene: TRBJ2-7; v_gene: TRBV7-9; CDR3aa: ASSLGAISYDEQY
j_gene: TRBJ1-1; v_gene: TRBV5-1; CDR3aa: ASSYWTGTNTEAF
j_gene: TRBJ2-7; v_gene: TRBV27; CDR3aa: ASSPPNTVTEQY
j_gene: TRBJ2-1; v_gene: TRBV7-2; CDR3aa: ASSLVRTTSYNEQF
j_gene: TRBJ2-2; v_gene: TRBV6-5; CDR3aa: ASTTGPNTGELF
j_gene: TRBJ2-1; v_gene: TRBV7-9; CDR3aa: ASSLSPGLAGYEQF
j_gene: TRBJ2-5; v_gene: TRBV14; CDR3aa: ASSQFHRDSGFEY
j_gene: TRBJ2-5; v_gene: TRBV30; CDR3aa: AWSDAGVETQY
j_gene: TRBJ2-7; v_gene: TRBV5-1; CDR3aa: ASSLYSGAYEQY
j_gene: TRBJ1-2; v_gene: TRBV6-6; CDR3aa: ASSWTIDRDNGYT
j_gene: TRBJ1-2; v_gene: TRBV29-1; CDR3aa: SGQGRRGYT
j_gene: TRBJ1-4; v_gene: TRBV7-9; CDR3aa: ASSLWNEKLF
j_gene: TRBJ1-2; v_gene: TRBV5-1; CDR3aa: ASSSETGTNYGYT
j_gene: TRBJ1-5; v_gene: TRBV27; CDR3aa: ASSPTADPGHQPQH